The text below deals with one T cell receptor (beta chain). Its specificity is not known. MiXCR was run by TCRdb on the reads, yielding one entry per CDR3 protein. The sample carries more than 150,000 distinct CDR3 sequences, about 21% recorded once. CDR1 and CDR2 (germline): PRHDT, FYEKMQ (reference sequence). The CDR3 totals 15 residues. Trimming took off 1 base at V and 6 bases at J, with 15 bases between the two ends. This entry belongs to a study of T cell repertoires in cytomegalovirus infection. Study-level information: Matching HLA type and CMV infection were both indicated by public TCR beta signatures. Study observations and caveats: Cumulated frequencies of public TCR beta families served to identify carriers of CMV plus the relevant HLA. HLA-C-restricted CMV-specific TCR beta clonotypes were dominant in the ex vivo response.

The specimen was PBMCs. This TCR came from a human donor in good health (CMV status not recorded). Some clones in this sample may be carry-over from other donors' samples. The gene calls are TRBV13 and TRBJ1-2; D perhaps matches TRBD1 (6 bases). The CDR3 region has the DNA TGTGCCAGCAGCTTAGTCCGGGGGCGGATGGATGGCTACACCTTC. It encodes CASSLVRGRMDGYTF.